This TCR beta chain was retrieved from a study of T cell clonality in common variable immunodeficiency. The CDR3 is 14 residues long. V was cut by 5 bases and J by 0 bases, with 7 bases left in between. Per germline, CDR1 SEHNR and CDR2 FQNEAQ (reference sequence). Overall study findings and caveats: Fewer deletions and N-nucleotide insertions were reportedly seen in common variable immunodeficiency TCR beta sequences. Fewer TCRbeta clones were shared among CVID subjects than controls. CVID subjects showed higher TCRbeta clonality than healthy controls. Repertoire-complication correlations in CVID were limited by patient heterogeneity.

Method: immunoSEQ multiplex PCR; TCRdb's copy keeps in-frame clones and lacks some. The table lists about 47,000 clones, with no singletons. This clone has ten or more counts. The antigen is not known. The read terminates 3 residues ahead of where the CDR3 ends, so the germline J gene completes it. The TCR sequence derives from a person aged 18 to 75 in good health. The V gene is TRBV7-9, the J gene TRBJ1-4; no firm D call. The sample consisted of peripheral blood mononuclear cells. The CDR3 sequence: CASSAYATNEKLFF. Incomplete CDR3 DNA: TGTGCCAGCAGCGCCTATGCAACTAATGAAAAA.